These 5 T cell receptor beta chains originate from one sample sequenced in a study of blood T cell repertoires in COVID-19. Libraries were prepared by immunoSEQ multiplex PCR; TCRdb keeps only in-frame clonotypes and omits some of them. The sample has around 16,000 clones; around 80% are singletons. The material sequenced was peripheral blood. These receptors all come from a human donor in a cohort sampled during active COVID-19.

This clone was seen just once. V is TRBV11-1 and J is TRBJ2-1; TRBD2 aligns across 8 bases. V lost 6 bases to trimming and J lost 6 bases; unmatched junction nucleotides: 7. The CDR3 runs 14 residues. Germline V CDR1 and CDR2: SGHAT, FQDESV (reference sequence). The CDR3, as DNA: TGTGCCAGCAGAGCCTTAGCGGGAAGCAATGAGCAGTTCTTC. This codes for CASRALAGSNEQFF. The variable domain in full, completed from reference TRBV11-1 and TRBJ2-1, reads EAEVAQSPRYKITEKSQAVAFWCDPISGHATLYWYRQILGQGPELLVQFQDESVVDDSQLPKDRFSAERLKGVDSTLKIQPAELGDSAMYLCASRALAGSNEQFFGPGTRLTVL.

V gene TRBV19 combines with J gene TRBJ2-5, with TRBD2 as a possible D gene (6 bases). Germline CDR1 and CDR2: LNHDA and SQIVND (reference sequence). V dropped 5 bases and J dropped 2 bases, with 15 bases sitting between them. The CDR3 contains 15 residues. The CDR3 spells CASSQRGNTQETQYF. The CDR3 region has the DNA TGTGCCAGTAGTCAACGGGGGAATACACAAGAGACCCAGTACTTC.

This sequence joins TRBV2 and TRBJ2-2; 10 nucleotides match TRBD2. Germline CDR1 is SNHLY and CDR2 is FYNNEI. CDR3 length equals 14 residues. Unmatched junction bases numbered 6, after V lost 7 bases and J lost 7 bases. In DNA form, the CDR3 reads TGTGCCAGCAAAAAGCGGGAGGGCCACGGGGAGCTGTTTTTT. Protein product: CASKKREGHGELFF. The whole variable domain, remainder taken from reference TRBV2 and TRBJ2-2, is EPEVTQTPSHQVTQMGQEVILRCVPISNHLYFYWYRQILGQKVEFLVSFYNNEISEKSEIFDDQFSVERPDGSNFTLKIRSTKLEDSAMYFCASKKREGHGELFFGEGSRLTVL.

The CDR3 loop reads CSASGTSGPRDTQYF. The CDR3 nucleotides read TGCAGCGCCTCCGGGACTAGCGGACCTCGAGATACGCAGTATTTT. J is TRBJ2-3 and V is TRBV29-1, with 11 bases lining up with TRBD2. The CDR3 loop spans 15 amino acids. The V gene's germline CDR1 is SQVTM and CDR2 ANQGSEA. Germline trimming cut 7 bases from V and 5 bases from J; bases unmatched to any gene: 11.

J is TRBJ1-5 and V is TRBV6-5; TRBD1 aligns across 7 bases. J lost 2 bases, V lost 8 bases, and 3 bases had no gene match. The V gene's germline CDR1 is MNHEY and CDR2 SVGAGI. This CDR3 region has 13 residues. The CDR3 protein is CASYTGGNQPQHF. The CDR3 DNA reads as TGTGCCAGCTACACAGGGGGCAATCAGCCCCAGCATTTT.